A selection of T cell receptor beta chains follows, all from one sample in a study of T cell responses to AZD1222 COVID-19 vaccine. Produced via immunoSEQ multiplex PCR; TCRdb's table is partial and in-frame only. The sample lists about 150,000 clones, 88% occurring once. Sequencing used peripheral blood, obtained on day 0 of AZD1222 vaccination. All receptors derive from an adult in good health. The CDR3 runs from the conserved cysteine through the conserved F or W. A D gene is named only where the DNA matches it firmly. For some rows the clone size is stated as once, few or many, or as a class when expanded; others skip it.

clone_size j_call v_call d_call cdr3_nt cdr3_aa
NA TRBJ1-6 TRBV2 TRBD1 TGTGCCAGCAACCGGGACAGGGGTTCACCCCTCCACTTT CASNRDRGSPLHF
NA TRBJ2-3 TRBV5-4 TRBD1 TGTGCCAGCAGCTGGACAGGTAGCACAGATACGCAGTATTTT CASSWTGSTDTQYF
NA TRBJ2-1 TRBV18 NA TGTGCCAGCTCCCCGGGGGGCCTGGACAATGAGCAGTTCTTC CASSPGGLDNEQFF
NA TRBJ1-1 TRBV24-1 NA TGTGCCACCAGTGATTCGGCGAACACTGAAGCTTTCTTT CATSDSANTEAFF
NA TRBJ1-2 TRBV7-2 TRBD1 TGTGCCAGCAGCTCGACAGGGGGCAATGGCTACACCTTC CASSSTGGNGYTF
NA TRBJ2-3 TRBV4-1 NA TGCGCCAGCAGCCGCGCTAATACGCAGTATTTT CASSRANTQYF
NA TRBJ2-7 TRBV4-1 NA TGCGCCAGCAGCCAAGATCTGTTCGGGGTTTACGAGCAGTACTTC CASSQDLFGVYEQYF
NA TRBJ1-1 TRBV15 NA TGTGCCACCAGCAGGCTCACAAAGAACACTGAAGCTTTCTTT CATSRLTKNTEAFF
NA TRBJ1-6 TRBV11-2 NA TGTGCCAGCAGCGAGCAGTTTAATTCACCCCTCCACTTT CASSEQFNSPLHF
NA TRBJ2-5 TRBV7-9 NA TGTGCCAGCAGCTTCGACCGGTACCAAGAGACCCAGTACTTC CASSFDRYQETQYF
NA TRBJ1-2 TRBV6-1 NA TGTGCCAGCAGTGACGAGTATGGCTACACCTTC CASSDEYGYTF
NA TRBJ2-7 TRBV6-1 TRBD2 TGTGCCAGCAGTGAATTGCAGCGGGGGCTCTCCTACGAGCAGTACTTC CASSELQRGLSYEQYF
NA TRBJ2-5 TRBV7-9 TRBD2 TGTGCCAGCAGCCTGGGACTAGCGGGGAAAGAGACCCAGTACTTC CASSLGLAGKETQYF
NA TRBJ2-5 TRBV4-3 TRBD1 TGCGCCAGCAGCCCCGGACAGGGCGGAGAGACCCAGTACTTC CASSPGQGGETQYF
NA TRBJ1-4 TRBV6-5 TRBD1 TGTGCCAGCAGTTGGGGGACAGGGGAAGAAAAACTGTTTTTT CASSWGTGEEKLFF
NA TRBJ1-1 TRBV18 TRBD1 TGTGCCAGCTCCCCAGGTCTCGGGACAGTTGAAGCTTTCTTT CASSPGLGTVEAFF
once TRBJ1-2 TRBV7-9 TRBD1 TGTGCCAGCAGCTTAACCCCAGGACAGGGGGTGGACTATGGCTACACCTTC CASSLTPGQGVDYGYTF
NA TRBJ1-6 TRBV4-3 NA TGCGCCAGCAGCCAAGATGGTTTCTTGCGGGGTTCACCCCTCCACTTT CASSQDGFLRGSPLHF
NA TRBJ2-2 TRBV28 TRBD2 TGTGCCAGCAGCCGCCAACTAGCGGGGCTTGGCGGGGAGCTGTTTTTT CASSRQLAGLGGELFF
NA TRBJ1-2 TRBV5-1 NA TGCGCCAGCAGCTTGGTCGGCGGGGGATCTAACTATGGCTACACCTTC CASSLVGGGSNYGYTF
once TRBJ2-5 TRBV5-6 NA TGTGCCAGCAGCTTGGGGCTCGGACTACAAGAGACCCAGTACTTC CASSLGLGLQETQYF
NA TRBJ1-2 TRBV9 NA TGTGCCAGCAGCGGTCAAGATTATGGCTACACCTTC CASSGQDYGYTF
NA TRBJ2-7 TRBV6-2/TRBV6-3 TRBD2 TGTGCCAGCAGTTTTCCAGCGGGGGGGAACCCCTACGAGCAGTACTTC CASSFPAGGNPYEQYF
NA TRBJ1-5 TRBV4-1 NA TGCGCCAGCAGCCAAGATCTTTTGGGGCCAAATCAGCCCCAGCATTTT CASSQDLLGPNQPQHF
NA TRBJ1-4 TRBV19 NA TGTGCCAGTAAGTCGACAGCAACTAATGAAAAACTGTTTTTT CASKSTATNEKLFF
NA TRBJ2-5 TRBV12-3/TRBV12-4 TRBD2 TGTGCCAGCAGTTTCCGGGAGGGGGAGACCCAGTACTTC CASSFREGETQYF
NA TRBJ2-7 TRBV9 TRBD1 TGTGCCAGCAGCCTACGGGACAGCTACGAGCAGTACTTC CASSLRDSYEQYF
NA TRBJ1-2 TRBV6-6 NA TGTGCCAGCAGTTACAGGGAAAGCGGCTACACCTTC CASSYRESGYTF
NA TRBJ1-1 TRBV6-5 TRBD1 TGTGCCAGCAGCTGGACAGGGGCTATGATCACTGAAGCTTTCTTT CASSWTGAMITEAFF
NA TRBJ2-7 TRBV5-4 TRBD2 TGTGCCAGCAGCTCCGGGACTAGCTACGAGCAGTACTTC CASSSGTSYEQYF
NA TRBJ2-7 TRBV6-2/TRBV6-3 TRBD2 TGTGCCAGCAGTTACTCGGCTAGCGGGTACGAGCAGTACTTC CASSYSASGYEQYF
NA TRBJ1-6 TRBV2 TRBD1 TGTGCCAGCACCGTGGGACAGGGGGTTCGTTCACCCCTCCACTTT CASTVGQGVRSPLHF
few TRBJ1-6 TRBV10-3 TRBD1 TGTGCCATCAGTGACGTAGGGGGCATCTATAATTCACCCCTCCACTTT CAISDVGGIYNSPLHF
NA TRBJ2-4 TRBV28 TRBD1 TGTGCCAGCAGTTTATCTGGACAGGCCGCAGGCAAAAACATTCAGTACTTC CASSLSGQAAGKNIQYF
NA TRBJ1-5 TRBV19 NA TGTGCCAGCTCCCTACGGGACGCTCAGCATTTT CASSLRDAQHF
NA TRBJ2-4 TRBV6-1 NA TGTGCCAGCAGTGAAGGTTCAATAGCCAAAAACATTCAGTACTTC CASSEGSIAKNIQYF
NA TRBJ1-2 TRBV10-3 NA TGTGCCATCAGCCCCTCGGGGCTCTATGGCTACACCTTC CAISPSGLYGYTF
NA TRBJ2-7 TRBV29-1 NA TGCAGCGGCCAAGCCGGGAGTACTTACGAGCAGTACTTC CSGQAGSTYEQYF
NA TRBJ2-7 TRBV5-6 TRBD1 TGTGCCAGCAGCCCCGACGGGACAGGGTCCCTCTACGAGCAGTACTTC CASSPDGTGSLYEQYF
NA TRBJ1-1 TRBV9 NA TGTGCCAGCAGCGTAGTCCCCGACAGGAACACTGAAGCTTTCTTT CASSVVPDRNTEAFF
NA TRBJ2-5 TRBV6-5 TRBD1 TGTGCCAGCAATCGTGACAGGGGGCAGGGGACCCAGTACTTC CASNRDRGQGTQYF
NA TRBJ2-7 TRBV9 NA TGTGCCAGCAGCCCCCACCGGGACCCCTACGAGCAGTACTTC CASSPHRDPYEQYF
NA TRBJ1-2 TRBV6-5 NA TGTGCCAGCAGTCCGACAGCATCTAACTATGGCTACACCTTC CASSPTASNYGYTF
NA TRBJ2-2 TRBV4-3 NA TGCGCCAGCAGCCAAGACAGGACTAACGGCCGGGAGCTGTTTTTT CASSQDRTNGRELFF
NA TRBJ1-2 TRBV2 NA TGTGCCAGCGGCGGGGGACCGGTCTATGGCTACACCTTC CASGGGPVYGYTF
NA TRBJ1-2 TRBV18 NA TGTGCCAGCTCCCCGCCCGGGACGCTCAACTATGGCTACACCTTC CASSPPGTLNYGYTF
NA TRBJ2-1 TRBV19 TRBD2 TGTGCCAGTAGTGGACTAGGCTACAATGAGCAGTTCTTC CASSGLGYNEQFF
NA TRBJ2-7 TRBV11-3 TRBD1 TGTGCCAGCAGCTTAGACGGACAGGGGAAGCAGTACTTC CASSLDGQGKQYF
NA TRBJ1-5 TRBV5-6 TRBD1 TGTGCCAGCAGCTACGCCCCGACAGGGACGGGCCAGCCCCAGCATTTT CASSYAPTGTGQPQHF
once TRBJ2-3 TRBV4-3 NA TGCGCCAGCAGCCAATCTGTAGCGGGCACAGATACGCAGTATTTT CASSQSVAGTDTQYF
NA TRBJ2-7 TRBV5-1 NA TGCGCCAGCAGCTTCGAGGGCGAGCAGTACTTC CASSFEGEQYF
NA TRBJ1-4 TRBV11-2 NA TGTGCCAGCAGCTTAGTTCTTGGCCGGATGGGTGAAAAACTGTTTTTT CASSLVLGRMGEKLFF
NA TRBJ1-2 TRBV5-1 NA TGCGCCAGCAGCTTGGTGGCAGGGGAGGGCTACACCTTC CASSLVAGEGYTF